The 22 T cell receptor beta chains below all came from one sample that was sequenced in a study of glioma-infiltrating T cells after dendritic cell vaccination. Clones were sequenced by immunoSEQ multiplex PCR, and TCRdb holds only the in-frame ones, with some missing. The table shows around 96,000 clones, with roughly 83% occurring only once. The material sequenced was blood, taken before dendritic cell vaccination. Receptor source: a human donor with glioblastoma.

This chain links TRBV5-1 with TRBJ1-4, with 10 bases identical to TRBD1. The CDR3 length is 17 residues. Trimming took 2 bases from V and 7 from J; bases not matched to a gene: 11. Germline V gives CDR1 SGHRS, CDR2 YFSETQ. The CDR3 is CASSFSRDRGVGEKLFF. In nucleotides, the CDR3 is TGCGCCAGCAGCTTCTCTCGGGACAGGGGAGTAGGTGAAAAACTGTTTTTT.

The chain couples TRBV18 to TRBJ1-1; D uncertain. The CDR3 is made up of 18 amino acids. V gave up 3 bases and J gave up 5 bases, with 25 bases separating them. The germline CDR1 and CDR2 sequences are KGHSH and LQKENI. The CDR3 sequence: CASSPRTHGGSEETEAFF. CDR3 bases: TGTGCCAGCTCACCCCGGACCCACGGAGGTTCGGAGGAGACTGAAGCTTTCTTT. The whole variable domain, filled in from reference TRBV18 and TRBJ1-1, reads NAGVMQNPRHLVRRRGQEARLRCSPMKGHSHVYWYRQLPEEGLKFMVYLQKENIIDESGMPKERFSAEFPKEGPSILRIQQVVRGDSAAYFCASSPRTHGGSEETEAFFGQGTRLTVV.

The rearrangement uses TRBV11-2 and TRBJ2-7; the match to TRBD1 covers 10 bases. Germline V CDR1 and CDR2: SGHAT, FQNNGV. After removal of 5 bases from V and 2 bases from J, the junction contained 15 bases not matched to a gene. This CDR3 is 18 amino acids long. CDR3 sequence reads: CASSRIRDRGRVTYEQYF. For the CDR3, the DNA is TGTGCCAGCAGCCGGATCCGGGACAGGGGAAGGGTTACCTACGAGCAGTACTTC.

The chain uses TRBV2 and TRBJ2-1, with TRBD2 matching over 7 bases. V lost 8 bases, J lost 7 bases, and 8 bases stayed unmatched. Germline assignment: CDR1 SNHLY and CDR2 FYNNEI. There are 13 residues in the CDR3. CDR3 DNA: TGTGCCAGCTCGGGACTACTTAATAATGAGCAGTTCTTC. This sequence encodes CASSGLLNNEQFF.

This chain connects TRBV18 to TRBJ1-1; 9 positions agree with TRBD1. The CDR3 has 13 residues. The germline V gene has CDR1 KGHSH and CDR2 LQKENI. J lost 7 bases, V lost 2 bases, and 2 bases had no gene match. The CDR3 sequence is CASSPGQGREAFF. The CDR3 nucleotides read TGTGCCAGCTCACCAGGACAGGGGCGTGAAGCTTTCTTT.

This chain connects TRBV10-3 to TRBJ2-4; TRBD1 might be the D (6 bases). Germline CDR1 is ENHRY and CDR2 is SYGVKD. The V and J ends lost 4 bases and 5 bases respectively, with 15 bases between them. The length of the CDR3 is 15 residues. The CDR3: CAISALQGWENIQYF. For the CDR3, the DNA is TGTGCCATCAGTGCCCTACAGGGTTGGGAAAACATTCAGTACTTC.

This clone has more than one count but fewer than ten. This sequence joins TRBV28 and TRBJ2-7; perhaps TRBD2 as D (6 bases). Germline CDR1 reads MDHEN; CDR2 reads SYDVKM. V lost 7 bases and J 2 bases, leaving 18 bases between the germline ends. CDR3 length: 15 amino acids. The CDR3 region has the DNA TGTGCCAGCACTCCCTTCGGGGGTCTCCCCTACGAGCAGTACTTC. It codes for CASTPFGGLPYEQYF.

Points on this clone: Other DNA sequences in this sample translate to the same CDR3. The CDR3 loop is CASSLQGGYEQYF. The CDR3 DNA reads as TGCGCCAGCAGCTTGCAGGGGGGCTACGAGCAGTACTTC. The rearrangement joins TRBV5-1 to TRBJ2-7; possibly TRBD1 for D (7 bases). Germline CDR1 SGHRS, CDR2 YFSETQ. Trimming stripped 1 base from V and 3 bases from J, with 8 bases between. The CDR3 totals 13 residues.

The genes are TRBV7-9 and TRBJ2-7, with D possibly TRBD2 on 6 matching bases. The V and J ends lost 5 bases and 2 bases respectively, with 13 bases between them. Germline V gene lookup returns CDR1 SEHNR and CDR2 FQNEAQ (reference sequence). There are 14 residues in the CDR3. This CDR3 reads CASSPRGGAYEQYF. The DNA for the CDR3 is TGTGCCAGCAGCCCCCGTGGAGGGGCCTACGAGCAGTACTTC. Drawing the rest from reference TRBV7-9 and TRBJ2-7, the complete variable domain is DTGVSQNPRHKITKRGQNVTFRCDPISEHNRLYWYRQTLGQGPEFLTYFQNEAQLEKSRLLSDRFSAERPKGSFSTLEIQRTEQGDSAMYLCASSPRGGAYEQYFGPGTRLTVT.

The V gene is TRBV11-2, the J gene TRBJ2-1, with D uncertain. The CDR3 has 13 residues. Trimming stripped 1 base from V and 7 bases from J, with 8 bases between. In germline, CDR1 is SGHAT, CDR2 FQNNGV. The CDR3 sequence: CASSLGRWNEQFF. The CDR3 DNA reads as TGTGCCAGCAGCTTAGGTCGGTGGAATGAGCAGTTCTTC.

The chain is built from TRBV4-2 and TRBJ2-4, with 8 bases matching TRBD1. The CDR3 is 18 amino acids. Per germline, CDR1 LGHNA and CDR2 YNFKEQ. V lost 2 bases to trimming and J lost 0 bases; unmatched junction nucleotides: 9. CDR3 nucleotide sequence: TGTGCCAGCAGCCAACCCCTTCAGGGGGCCACAGCCAAAAACATTCAGTACTTC. Translation gives CASSQPLQGATAKNIQYF.

The chain recombines TRBV14 with TRBJ1-2; 7 bases match TRBD1. Germline V CDR1 and CDR2: SGHDN, FVKESK. The CDR3 extends over 16 amino acids. V shed 0 bases and J 1 base; nucleotides not matched to a gene: 5. For the CDR3, the DNA is TGTGCCAGCAGCCAAGATCGGAGACAGGGTAACTATGGCTACACCTTC. Its protein product is CASSQDRRQGNYGYTF.

The rearrangement joins TRBV19 to TRBJ2-3; D is uncertain. The CDR3 has 15 amino acids. V was shortened by 3 bases and J by 3 bases, with 13 bases between the two germline ends. Germline-derived CDR1 and CDR2 are LNHDA and SQIVND (reference sequence). The CDR3 spells CASSMRLVLTDTQYF. DNA of the CDR3: TGTGCCAGTAGTATGAGATTAGTTCTAACAGATACGCAGTATTTT.

V usage is TRBV10-2 and J usage is TRBJ1-2; 9 nucleotides match TRBD1. The CDR3 sequence is 13 residues long. The germline gives CDR1 WSHSY, CDR2 SAAADI. V gave up 6 bases and J gave up 6 bases; unmatched junction bases: 5. CDR3 nucleotides: TGCGCCAGCAGGGGACAGGGTATCAATGGCTACACCTTC. Translation: CASRGQGINGYTF.

The chain combines TRBV18 with TRBJ2-6; D possibly corresponds to TRBD2 (5 bases). The V end lost 3 bases, the J end lost 2 bases, and 8 bases lay between the germline ends. The CDR3 is 15 amino acids. CDR1 is KGHSH and CDR2 is LQKENI in the germline V gene. CDR3 DNA sequence: TGTGCCAGCTCACCTGGACTGGCTGGGGCCAACGTCCTGACTTTC. Translation gives CASSPGLAGANVLTF.

The chain uses TRBV7-8 and TRBJ2-7; a weak D match, TRBD2 (5 bases). Germline CDR1 is SGHVS and CDR2 is FQNEAQ. The CDR3 covers 13 residues. The V end was cut by 6 bases, the J end by 4 bases, with 13 bases between. The CDR3 nucleotides are TGTGCCAGCAGTCCCAACCCGGGGTACGAGCAGTACTTC. It encodes CASSPNPGYEQYF.

This clone was counted only a few times. The V call is TRBV5-6, the J call TRBJ2-3; 9 nucleotides agree with TRBD1. The CDR3 totals 16 residues. Germline loops: CDR1 SGHDT, CDR2 YYEEEE. V lost 2 bases, J lost 2 bases, and 6 bases stayed unmatched. The CDR3 coding sequence is TGTGCCAGCAGCTTTTCTCGGGACAGGGTCACAGATACGCAGTATTTT. It encodes CASSFSRDRVTDTQYF.

V is TRBV5-6 and J is TRBJ1-6; D gene ambiguous. With 7 bases removed from V and 8 bases from J, the gap between germline ends came to 10 bases. Germline CDR1 reads SGHDT; CDR2 reads YYEEEE. This CDR3 spans 12 amino acids. The CDR3 coding sequence is TGTGCCAGCCGACTTAGCGATTCACCCCTCCACTTT. It yields the protein CASRLSDSPLHF. Looking up the rest from reference TRBV5-6 and TRBJ1-6 gives the full variable domain: DAGVTQSPTHLIKTRGQQVTLRCSPKSGHDTVSWYQQALGQGPQFIFQYYEEEERQRGNFPDRFSGHQFPNYSSELNVNALLLGDSALYLCASRLSDSPLHFGNGTRLTVT.

Only a few counts were recorded for this clone. The chain carries TRBV14 and TRBJ2-3; possible D gene TRBD2, 6 bases. This CDR3 contains 15 residues. Trimming removed 1 base at V and 2 bases at J, with 10 bases between. Germline CDR1 SGHDN, CDR2 FVKESK. DNA for the CDR3: TGTGCCAGCAGCCAAGGCGGGGCCCCCACAGATACGCAGTATTTT. Its translation is CASSQGGAPTDTQYF. The full variable domain, completed using reference TRBV14 and TRBJ2-3, is EAGVTQFPSHSVIEKGQTVTLRCDPISGHDNLYWYRRVMGKEIKFLLHFVKESKQDESGMPNNRFLAERTGGTYSTLKVQPAELEDSGVYFCASSQGGAPTDTQYFGPGTRLTVL.

The chain joins TRBV9 to TRBJ2-2, with TRBD2 as a possible D gene (7 bases). V lost 0 bases, J lost 3 bases, and 9 bases lay in between. The germline CDR1 and CDR2 sequences are SGDLS and YYNGEE. This CDR3 contains 15 residues. The CDR3 DNA reads TGTGCCAGCAGCGTAGGAGGGGGGGACACCGGGGAGCTGTTTTTT. Residues: CASSVGGGDTGELFF.

This clone has a handful of counts. CDR3 residues: CASSALPQDTDEQYF. The CDR3 DNA sequence: TGTGCCAGCAGTGCTCTCCCGCAAGATACGGACGAGCAGTACTTC. The chain employs TRBV25-1 and TRBJ2-7; D is uncertain. The germline V gene has CDR1 MGHDK and CDR2 SYGVNS. The length of the CDR3 is 15 residues. V lost 4 bases, J lost 5 bases, and 18 bases lay in between.

J is TRBJ2-2 and V is TRBV14, with 8 bases matching TRBD1. Per germline, CDR1 SGHDN and CDR2 FVKESK. The CDR3 sequence is 15 residues long. V was clipped by 4 bases and J by 4 bases; unmatched bases: 5. CDR3 DNA: TGTGCCAGCAGCCCGACAGGGGCCCTCACCGGGGAGCTGTTTTTT. Translating it yields CASSPTGALTGELFF.